Listed below are T cell receptor beta chains from one sample, sequenced in a study of blood T cell repertoires in COVID-19. Sequenced by immunoSEQ multiplex PCR; TCRdb stores in-frame clones only, minus some. Here the sample spans a few hundred thousand clones, approximately 83% being singletons. Sequenced: PBMCs or T cells enriched from blood (not recorded which). Receptors originate from a middle-aged woman with acute COVID-19. CDR3s include the opening cysteine and the closing phenylalanine or tryptophan. A D gene is named only where the DNA matches it firmly. Expanded clones get a size class; other rows say once, few or many, or leave the size out.

j_gene: TRBJ2-1
d_gene: TRBD2
len: 13
abundance: .
v_gene: TRBV29-1
CDR3aa: CSVVSSGIHEQFF
CDR3nt: TGCAGCGTTGTGTCTAGCGGGATTCATGAGCAGTTCTTC

j_gene: TRBJ1-1
d_gene: TRBD1
len: 14
abundance: .
v_gene: TRBV5-1
CDR3aa: CASNPGTENTEAFF
CDR3nt: TGCGCCAGCAACCCCGGGACAGAGAACACTGAAGCTTTCTTT

j_gene: TRBJ2-2
d_gene: TRBD1
len: 17
abundance: .
v_gene: TRBV30
CDR3aa: CAWSPRQGQLNPGELFF
CDR3nt: TGTGCCTGGAGTCCTCGACAGGGCCAACTAAATCCCGGGGAGCTGTTTTTT

j_gene: TRBJ2-6
d_gene: .
len: 17
abundance: .
v_gene: TRBV5-1
CDR3aa: CASSSVTGPSGANVLTF
CDR3nt: TGCGCCAGCAGCTCGGTGACAGGCCCCTCTGGGGCCAACGTCCTGACTTTC

j_gene: TRBJ2-3
d_gene: TRBD1
len: 16
abundance: .
v_gene: TRBV29-1
CDR3aa: CSVEGEQGQRPDTQYF
CDR3nt: TGCAGCGTTGAAGGGGAACAGGGGCAAAGGCCAGATACGCAGTATTTT

j_gene: TRBJ2-7
d_gene: TRBD2
len: 14
abundance: .
v_gene: TRBV6-1
CDR3aa: CASSESWREREQYF
CDR3nt: TGTGCCAGCAGTGAATCTTGGCGGGAGCGCGAGCAGTACTTC

j_gene: TRBJ2-2
d_gene: .
len: 14
abundance: .
v_gene: TRBV20-1
CDR3aa: CSASAADNTGELFF
CDR3nt: TGCAGTGCTAGTGCAGCGGACAACACCGGGGAGCTGTTTTTT

j_gene: TRBJ1-5
d_gene: .
len: 15
abundance: .
v_gene: TRBV11-2
CDR3aa: CASSFGGGGNQPQHF
CDR3nt: TGTGCCAGCAGCTTCGGTGGGGGCGGCAATCAGCCCCAGCATTTT

j_gene: TRBJ2-1
d_gene: TRBD2
len: 14
abundance: few
v_gene: TRBV7-3
CDR3aa: CASSLKLAGGKQFF
CDR3nt: TGTGCCAGCAGCTTAAAACTAGCGGGGGGAAAGCAGTTCTTC

j_gene: TRBJ2-7
d_gene: TRBD2
len: 12
abundance: .
v_gene: TRBV29-1
CDR3aa: CSAGGGNYEQYF
CDR3nt: TGCAGCGCTGGGGGGGGTAATTACGAGCAGTACTTC

j_gene: TRBJ1-1
d_gene: TRBD1
len: 11
abundance: .
v_gene: TRBV20-1
CDR3aa: CSAGQGAEAFF
CDR3nt: TGCAGTGCTGGACAGGGCGCTGAAGCTTTCTTT

j_gene: TRBJ2-1
d_gene: .
len: 12
abundance: few
v_gene: TRBV15
CDR3aa: CATRSVRDEQFF
CDR3nt: TGTGCCACCAGAAGCGTTCGGGATGAGCAGTTCTTC

j_gene: TRBJ2-6
d_gene: TRBD1
len: 15
abundance: .
v_gene: TRBV5-4
CDR3aa: CASSWDRAGANVLTF
CDR3nt: TGTGCCAGCAGCTGGGACAGGGCTGGGGCCAACGTCCTGACTTTC

j_gene: TRBJ2-7
d_gene: .
len: 11
abundance: few
v_gene: TRBV7-8
CDR3aa: CASGGTYEQYF
CDR3nt: TGTGCCAGCGGCGGGACCTACGAGCAGTACTTC

j_gene: TRBJ2-2
d_gene: TRBD2
len: 14
abundance: .
v_gene: TRBV7-2
CDR3aa: CASSLGGYTGELFF
CDR3nt: TGTGCCAGCAGCTTGGGGGGGTACACCGGGGAGCTGTTTTTT

j_gene: TRBJ1-5
d_gene: .
len: 15
abundance: .
v_gene: TRBV5-1
CDR3aa: CASSFWGGSNQPQHF
CDR3nt: TGCGCCAGCAGCTTTTGGGGGGGAAGCAATCAGCCCCAGCATTTT

j_gene: TRBJ2-1
d_gene: TRBD2
len: 17
abundance: once
v_gene: TRBV18
CDR3aa: CASSPPGLAGGPNEQFF
CDR3nt: TGTGCCAGCTCGCCACCGGGACTAGCGGGGGGGCCCAATGAGCAGTTCTTC

j_gene: TRBJ2-5
d_gene: TRBD2
len: 14
abundance: .
v_gene: TRBV28
CDR3aa: CASSPRGVLSGKYF
CDR3nt: TGTGCCAGCAGTCCCCGGGGGGTTTTAAGCGGGAAGTACTTC

j_gene: TRBJ2-2
d_gene: TRBD2
len: 17
abundance: many
v_gene: TRBV9
CDR3aa: CASSAPSGRGVTGELFF
CDR3nt: TGTGCCAGCAGCGCTCCTAGCGGGAGGGGTGTCACCGGGGAGCTGTTTTTT

j_gene: TRBJ2-1
d_gene: TRBD2
len: 16
abundance: .
v_gene: TRBV19
CDR3aa: CASSPKRVAGFNEQFF
CDR3nt: TGTGCCAGTAGTCCTAAGAGAGTAGCGGGGTTTAATGAGCAGTTCTTC

j_gene: TRBJ1-2
d_gene: .
len: 13
abundance: .
v_gene: TRBV12-3/TRBV12-4
CDR3aa: CASAAGDNYGYTF
CDR3nt: TGTGCCAGCGCTGCAGGGGATAACTATGGCTACACCTTC

j_gene: TRBJ1-2
d_gene: TRBD1
len: 15
abundance: .
v_gene: TRBV10-3
CDR3aa: CAISLDRADLGGYTF
CDR3nt: TGTGCCATCAGTTTGGACAGGGCCGACCTAGGGGGCTACACCTTC

j_gene: TRBJ1-3
d_gene: TRBD1
len: 15
abundance: .
v_gene: TRBV6-5
CDR3aa: CASRPQGASGNTIYF
CDR3nt: TGTGCCAGCAGACCTCAGGGGGCGAGTGGAAACACCATATATTTT